Listed below are T cell receptor beta chains from one sample, sequenced in a study of cytomegalovirus exposure and HLA in healthy donors. Sequenced by immunoSEQ multiplex PCR; TCRdb stores in-frame clones only, minus some. The table shows over 80,000 clones, with around 79% occurring only once. Sequenced sample: PBMCs. Receptor source: a woman aged 70-85 years in good health and CMV-seropositive. Each CDR3 is given with its conserved first and last residue. Fields, in order: clone size, D gene, J gene, V gene, CDR3 DNA, CDR3 protein. D genes are given only for firm matches. Clone size is shown for a subset of rows, as once, few, many or a class of expanded clone.

.,.,TRBJ2-3,TRBV5-8,TGTGCCAGCAGCCGGCAGGCTAGCCAATCGGATACGCAGTATTTT,CASSRQASQSDTQYF
.,TRBD2,TRBJ2-7,TRBV5-4,TGTGCCAGCAGCTTGGGGACTAGCGGGACGCACTACGAGCAGTACTTC,CASSLGTSGTHYEQYF
once,TRBD1,TRBJ2-7,TRBV5-1,TGCGCCAGCAGCTGGGGACAGGGGAACTACGAGCAGTACTTC,CASSWGQGNYEQYF
.,TRBD2,TRBJ2-1,TRBV7-6,TGTGCCAGCAGCTTATACGGACTAGCGGGAGGGCCGAGGAACAATGAGCAGTTCTTC,CASSLYGLAGGPRNNEQFF
.,TRBD1,TRBJ2-7,TRBV10-2,TGCGCCAGCAGTCCGGGACAGGCTTCCTACGAGCAGTACTTC,CASSPGQASYEQYF
.,.,TRBJ2-7,TRBV6-1,TGTGCCAGCAACCCGCAACCCTACTACGAGCAGTACTTC,CASNPQPYYEQYF
.,.,TRBJ2-1,TRBV19,TGTGCCAGTAGACCCGGACAATACAATGAGCAGTTCTTC,CASRPGQYNEQFF
.,TRBD1,TRBJ2-5,TRBV9,TGTGCCAGCAGCCCGGGACAGCGACAAGAGACCCAGTACTTC,CASSPGQRQETQYF
.,.,TRBJ1-4,TRBV10-3,TGTGCCATCAGGGGGGAAGCGGGAGAAAAACTGTTTTTT,CAIRGEAGEKLFF
.,.,TRBJ1-3,TRBV30,TGTGCCTGGAGGCCCAATACCGGGACAAGAGGGAACACCATATATTTT,CAWRPNTGTRGNTIYF
few,.,TRBJ2-2,TRBV27,TGTGCCAGCAGTTCCCCGATTCGGTTTCGAAGAGGCACCGGGGAGCTGTTTTTT,CASSSPIRFRRGTGELFF
few,TRBD1,TRBJ1-2,TRBV6-5,TGTGCCAGCAGTTACTCGGGGACAGGGAAAGTCTCCTTC,CASSYSGTGKVSF
.,.,TRBJ1-5,TRBV10-3,TGTGCCATCAGGCCGGGACAAGGGGGGGGCAATCAGCCCCAGCATTTT,CAIRPGQGGGNQPQHF
few,.,TRBJ1-5,TRBV15,TGTGCCACCAGCAGCAAGAGTAATAGCAATCAGCCCCAGCATTTT,CATSSKSNSNQPQHF
.,.,TRBJ1-1,TRBV28,TGTGCCAGCACGTCAGGGGAGAACACTGAAGCTTTCTTT,CASTSGENTEAFF